This TCR beta chain was documented in a study of early T cells in non-severe SARS-CoV-2 infection. Study background: Unsorted whole-blood RNA was sequenced in bulk, leaving chains unpaired.

This CDR3 is built from 13 residues. V shed 7 bases and J shed 6 bases, with 16 bases lying between them. Study-wide findings and caveats: VDJdb matches were skewed toward anti-spike CD8 T cell responses.

About this clonotype itself: The antigen is unknown.

Unique molecular identifier tags were affixed to discrete cDNA molecules. TCRdb ran MiXCR on the 5' RACE reads and lists one entry per CDR3 protein. The profile shows 70,000 to 85,000 distinct CDR3 sequences, 12% of them singletons. What was sequenced was whole blood. This clonotype originated in an adult who was a healthcare worker with PCR-confirmed SARS-CoV-2 infection or an uninfected control (not recorded which). The chain joins TRBV12-3 or TRBV12-4 to TRBJ2-7; tentatively, D is TRBD1 or TRBD2 (6 bases each). The CDR3 loop reads CASTFKQGLEQYF. As DNA, the CDR3 is TGTGCCAGCACCTTTAAACAGGGACTCGAGCAGTACTTC.